What follows describes a single T cell receptor (beta chain). What it binds is unknown. This specimen comes from a study of shared clonotypes between healthy human individuals. Study-wide results and caveats: Represented diversity (both genetic and exposure-history) was limited by the small number of donors.

Authors' analysis steps: ImmunoSEQ output held junction-only sequences without quality scores, so filtering differed. Only in-frame clones appear in the TCRdb table, and some are missing; sequencing was by immunoSEQ multiplex PCR. D and trimming come from the DNA, and the V and J calls and clone size come from that table. The sample has 110,000 or so clones, about 63% seen once. V lost 6 bases to trimming and J lost 2 bases; unmatched junction nucleotides: 6. CDR1 and CDR2 (germline): MNHEY, SVGAGI. The CDR3 consists of 14 residues. The sample consisted of memory CD8+ T cells sorted from blood. Subset defined: CD45RO+ cells pooled with CCR7-negative TemRA cells. This TCR was recovered from a woman aged 30 to 39 in good health. This chain uses TRBV6-5 with TRBJ2-7; 8 bases agree with TRBD1. This CDR3 is CASSPGQATYEQYF. Written as DNA, the CDR3 is TGTGCCAGCAGCCCGGGACAGGCAACCTACGAGCAGTACTTC.